The clone carrying this TCR beta chain was detected only a few times. The antigen remains unidentified. This CDR3 is built from 14 residues. CDR1 MNHNY and CDR2 SVGAGI come from the germline V gene (reference sequence). V was pared by 6 bases and J by 4 bases, with 6 bases of the junction left unmatched. The sample is drawn from a study of early T cells in non-severe SARS-CoV-2 infection. Study context: Sequencing of bulk RNA from unsorted whole blood was done, without chain pairing. Study-wide results and limits: The study's VDJdb matching favored anti-spike CD8 responses and missed private and CD4 specificities.

Unique molecular identifiers were affixed to single, distinct cDNA molecules. Using its own MiXCR run on the 5' RACE reads, TCRdb lists one record per CDR3 protein. Among 75,000 to 90,000 distinct CDR3 sequences listed, 14% to 15% were seen once. The sequencing input was whole blood. This receptor was identified in an adult who was a healthcare worker with PCR-confirmed SARS-CoV-2 infection or an uninfected control (not recorded which). This rearrangement joins TRBV6-6 to TRBJ1-5; 7 bases are a match to TRBD1. The CDR3 region is CASRPGQLNQPQHF. For the CDR3, the DNA is TGTGCCAGCAGGCCGGGACAGCTTAATCAGCCCCAGCATTTT.